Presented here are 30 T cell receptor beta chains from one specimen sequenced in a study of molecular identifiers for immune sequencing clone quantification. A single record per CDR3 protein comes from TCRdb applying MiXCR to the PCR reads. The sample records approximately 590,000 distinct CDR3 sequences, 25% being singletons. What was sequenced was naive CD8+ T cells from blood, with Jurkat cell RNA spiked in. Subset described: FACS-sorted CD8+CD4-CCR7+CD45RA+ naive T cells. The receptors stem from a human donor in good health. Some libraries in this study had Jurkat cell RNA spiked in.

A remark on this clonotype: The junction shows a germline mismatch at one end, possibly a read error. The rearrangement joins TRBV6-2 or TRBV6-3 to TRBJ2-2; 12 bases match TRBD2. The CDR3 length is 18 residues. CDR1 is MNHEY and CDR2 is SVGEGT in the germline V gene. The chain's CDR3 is CASSYGLAGGLYTGELLF. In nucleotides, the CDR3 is TGTGCCAGCAGTTACGGTCTAGCGGGAGGGCTCTACACCGGGGAGCTGCTTTTT.

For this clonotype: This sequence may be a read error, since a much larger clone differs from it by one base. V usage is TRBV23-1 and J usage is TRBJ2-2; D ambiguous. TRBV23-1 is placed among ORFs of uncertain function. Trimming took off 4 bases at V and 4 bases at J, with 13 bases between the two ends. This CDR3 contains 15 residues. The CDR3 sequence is CASSRSLQVTGELFF. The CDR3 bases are TGCGCCAGCAGTCGATCATTGCAGGTCACCGGGGAGCTGTTTTTT.

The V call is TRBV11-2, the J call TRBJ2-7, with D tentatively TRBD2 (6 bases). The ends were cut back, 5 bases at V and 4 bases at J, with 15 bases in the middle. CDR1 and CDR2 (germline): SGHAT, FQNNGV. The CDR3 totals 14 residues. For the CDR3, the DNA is TGTGCCAGCAGCCCCAACCACCGGGGGTACGAGCAGTACTTC. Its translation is CASSPNHRGYEQYF.

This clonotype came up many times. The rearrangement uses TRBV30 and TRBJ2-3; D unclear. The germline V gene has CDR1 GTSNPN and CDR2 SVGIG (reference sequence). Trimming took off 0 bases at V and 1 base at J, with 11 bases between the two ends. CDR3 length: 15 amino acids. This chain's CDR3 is CAWSVRVYRTDTQYF. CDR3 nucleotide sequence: TGTGCCTGGAGTGTACGCGTATATCGCACAGATACGCAGTATTTT. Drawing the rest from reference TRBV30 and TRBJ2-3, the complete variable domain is SQTIHQWPATLVQPVGSPLSLECTVEGTSNPNLYWYRQAAGRGLQLLFYSVGIGQISSEVPQNLSASRPQDRQFILSSKKLLLSDSGFYLCAWSVRVYRTDTQYFGPGTRLTVL.

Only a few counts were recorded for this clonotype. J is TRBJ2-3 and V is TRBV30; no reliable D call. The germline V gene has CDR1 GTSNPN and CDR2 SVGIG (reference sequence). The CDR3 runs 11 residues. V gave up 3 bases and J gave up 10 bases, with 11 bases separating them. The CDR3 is CAWSAVQAQYF. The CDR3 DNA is TGTGCCTGGAGCGCGGTGCAGGCGCAGTATTTT.

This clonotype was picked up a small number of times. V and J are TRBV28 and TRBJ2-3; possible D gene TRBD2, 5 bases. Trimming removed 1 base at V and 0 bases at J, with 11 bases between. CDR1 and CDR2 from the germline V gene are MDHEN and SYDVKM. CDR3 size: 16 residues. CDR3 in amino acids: CASSLFRETSTDTQYF. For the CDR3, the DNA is TGTGCCAGCAGTTTATTCCGGGAAACTAGCACAGATACGCAGTATTTT.

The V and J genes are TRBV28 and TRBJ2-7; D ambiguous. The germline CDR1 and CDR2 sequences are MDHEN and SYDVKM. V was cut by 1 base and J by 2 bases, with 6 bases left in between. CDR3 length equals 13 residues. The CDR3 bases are TGTGCCAGCAGTTTATCCTCCCCCTACGAGCAGTACTTC. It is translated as CASSLSSPYEQYF. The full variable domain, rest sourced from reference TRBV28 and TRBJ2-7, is DVKVTQSSRYLVKRTGEKVFLECVQDMDHENMFWYRQDPGLGLRLIYFSYDVKMKEKGDIPEGYSVSREKKERFSLILESASTNQTSMYLCASSLSSPYEQYFGPGTRLTVT.

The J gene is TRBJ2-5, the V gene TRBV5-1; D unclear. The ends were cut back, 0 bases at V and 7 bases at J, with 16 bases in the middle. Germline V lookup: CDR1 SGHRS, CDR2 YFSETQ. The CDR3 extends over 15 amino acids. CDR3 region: CASSLAPDRWGTQYF. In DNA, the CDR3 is TGCGCCAGCAGCTTGGCCCCCGACCGGTGGGGGACCCAGTACTTC.

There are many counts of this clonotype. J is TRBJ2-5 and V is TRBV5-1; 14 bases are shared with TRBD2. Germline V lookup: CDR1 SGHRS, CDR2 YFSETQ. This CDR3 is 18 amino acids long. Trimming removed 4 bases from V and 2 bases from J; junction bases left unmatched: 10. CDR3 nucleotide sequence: TGCGCCAGCAGCCTACGACTAGCGGGGGGGCCCGGGCAAGAGACCCAGTACTTC. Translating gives CASSLRLAGGPGQETQYF.

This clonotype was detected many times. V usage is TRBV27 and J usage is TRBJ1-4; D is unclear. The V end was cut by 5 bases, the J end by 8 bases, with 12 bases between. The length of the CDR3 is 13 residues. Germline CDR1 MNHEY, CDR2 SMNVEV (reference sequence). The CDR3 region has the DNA TGTGCCAGCAGTCTTCTTGATCGCGAAAAACTGTTTTTT. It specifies CASSLLDREKLFF.

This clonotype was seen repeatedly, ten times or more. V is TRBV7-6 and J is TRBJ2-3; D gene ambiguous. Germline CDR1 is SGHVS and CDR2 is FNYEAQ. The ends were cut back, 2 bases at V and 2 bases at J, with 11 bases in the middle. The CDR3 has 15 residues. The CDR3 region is CASSLYSGVTDTQYF. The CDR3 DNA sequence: TGTGCCAGCAGCTTATATTCTGGGGTCACAGATACGCAGTATTTT.

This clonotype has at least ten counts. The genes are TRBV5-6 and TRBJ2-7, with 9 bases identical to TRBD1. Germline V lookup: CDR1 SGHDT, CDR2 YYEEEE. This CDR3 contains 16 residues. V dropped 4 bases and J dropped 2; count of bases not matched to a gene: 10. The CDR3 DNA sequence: TGTGCCAGCAGCACCTGGGACAGGGAGACACCCTACGAGCAGTACTTC. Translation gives CASSTWDRETPYEQYF.

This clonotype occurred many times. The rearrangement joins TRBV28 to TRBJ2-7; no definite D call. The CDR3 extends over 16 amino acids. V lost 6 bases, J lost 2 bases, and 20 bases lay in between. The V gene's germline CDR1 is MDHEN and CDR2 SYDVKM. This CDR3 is CASSTSSWSRPYEQYF. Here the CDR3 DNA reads TGTGCCAGCAGCACGTCCTCTTGGTCCCGTCCCTACGAGCAGTACTTC.

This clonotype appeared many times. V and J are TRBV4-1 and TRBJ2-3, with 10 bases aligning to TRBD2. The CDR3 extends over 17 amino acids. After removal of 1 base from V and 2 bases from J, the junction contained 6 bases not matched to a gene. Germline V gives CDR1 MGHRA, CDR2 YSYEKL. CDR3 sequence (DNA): TGCGCCAGCAGCCAAGGGACTAGCGGAGAGCTCACAGATACGCAGTATTTT. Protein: CASSQGTSGELTDTQYF.

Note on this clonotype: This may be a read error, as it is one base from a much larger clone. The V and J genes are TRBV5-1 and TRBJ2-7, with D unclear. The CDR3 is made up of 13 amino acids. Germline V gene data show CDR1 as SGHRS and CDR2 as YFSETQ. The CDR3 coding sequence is TGCGCCAGCAGCTCCCTCAATGCGGTCGAGCAGTGCTTC. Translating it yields CASSSLNAVEQCF. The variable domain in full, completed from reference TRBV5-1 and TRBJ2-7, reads KAGVTQTPRYLIKTRGQQVTLSCSPISGHRSVSWYQQTPGQGLQFLFEYFSETQRNKGNFPGRFSGRQFSNSRSEMNVSTLELGDSALYLCASSSLNAVEQCFGPGTRLTVT.

Here the CDR3 reads CASSTRTGTEDEKLFF. The CDR3 DNA reads TGTGCCAGTAGTACACGAACCGGGACAGAGGATGAAAAACTGTTTTTT. This chain uses TRBV19 with TRBJ1-4; 7 bases map to TRBD1. Trimming removed 4 bases from V and 6 bases from J; junction bases left unmatched: 11. Germline CDR1 LNHDA, CDR2 SQIVND (reference sequence). The CDR3 spans 16 residues.

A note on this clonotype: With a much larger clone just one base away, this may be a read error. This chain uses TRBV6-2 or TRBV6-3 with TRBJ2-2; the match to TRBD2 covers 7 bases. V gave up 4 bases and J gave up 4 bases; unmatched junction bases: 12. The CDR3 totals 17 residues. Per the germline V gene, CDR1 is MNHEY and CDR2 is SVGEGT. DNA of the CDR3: TGTGCCAGCAGTTCTCTGGAGGGAGGGGCGATCACCGGGGAGCTGTTTTTT. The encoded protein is CASSSLEGGAITGELFF.

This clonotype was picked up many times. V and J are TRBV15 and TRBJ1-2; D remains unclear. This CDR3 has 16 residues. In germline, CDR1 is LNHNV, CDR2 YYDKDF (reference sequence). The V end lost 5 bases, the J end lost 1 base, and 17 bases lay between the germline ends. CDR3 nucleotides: TGTGCCACCAGCCAAGATGCTAGACAATTTAACTATGGCTACACCTTC. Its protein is CATSQDARQFNYGYTF.

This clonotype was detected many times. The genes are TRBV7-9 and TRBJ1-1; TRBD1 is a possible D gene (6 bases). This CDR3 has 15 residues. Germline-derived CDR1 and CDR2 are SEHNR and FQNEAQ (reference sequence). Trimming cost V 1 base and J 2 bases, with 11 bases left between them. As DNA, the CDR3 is TGTGCCAGCAGCTTAGTGGGACATACTAACACTGAAGCTTTCTTT. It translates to CASSLVGHTNTEAFF.

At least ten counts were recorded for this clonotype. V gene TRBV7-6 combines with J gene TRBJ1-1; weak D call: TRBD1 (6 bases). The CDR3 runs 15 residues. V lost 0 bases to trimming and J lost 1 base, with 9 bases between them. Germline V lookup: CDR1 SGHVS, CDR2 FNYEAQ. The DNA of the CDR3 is TGTGCCAGCAGCTTAGCAAGGGGGGCGAACACTGAAGCTTTCTTT. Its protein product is CASSLARGANTEAFF. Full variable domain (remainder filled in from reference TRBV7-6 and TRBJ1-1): GAGVSQSPRYKVTKRGQDVALRCDPISGHVSLYWYRQALGQGPEFLTYFNYEAQQDKSGLPNDRFSAERPEGSISTLTIQRTEQRDSAMYRCASSLARGANTEAFFGQGTRLTVV.

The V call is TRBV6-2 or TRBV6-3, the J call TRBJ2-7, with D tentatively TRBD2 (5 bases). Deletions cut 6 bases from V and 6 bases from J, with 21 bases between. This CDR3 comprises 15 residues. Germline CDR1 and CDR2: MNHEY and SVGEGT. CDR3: CASRSPQFLAGEQYF. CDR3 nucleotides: TGTGCCAGCAGATCCCCACAGTTTCTAGCCGGCGAGCAGTACTTC.

CDR3 bases: TGTGCCAGCAGTTACTCTCCCTGGGTAGCGGGAGAAGAAGAGACCCAGTACTTC. Protein sequence: CASSYSPWVAGEEETQYF. The rearrangement uses TRBV6-2 or TRBV6-3 and TRBJ2-5; TRBD2 matches 9 bases. After removal of 0 bases from V and 3 bases from J, the junction contained 11 bases not matched to a gene. From germline, CDR1 is MNHEY and CDR2 SVGEGT. The CDR3 sequence is 18 residues long.

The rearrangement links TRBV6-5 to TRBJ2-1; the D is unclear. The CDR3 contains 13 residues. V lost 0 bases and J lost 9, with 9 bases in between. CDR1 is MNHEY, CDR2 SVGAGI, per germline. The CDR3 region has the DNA TGTGCCAGCAGTTACTCTTCGGATGTTGAGCAGTTCTTC. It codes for CASSYSSDVEQFF.

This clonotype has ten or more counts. CDR3 sequence: CASSPGRDTWNSPLHF. In nucleotides, the CDR3 is TGTGCCAGCAGCCCCGGACGGGATACTTGGAATTCACCCCTCCACTTT. The chain couples TRBV7-2 to TRBJ1-6; D gene ambiguous. The CDR3 sequence is 16 residues long. Trimming removed 5 bases at V and 7 bases at J, with 18 bases between. From germline, CDR1 is SGHTA and CDR2 FQGNSA.

This CDR3 is CSAVERDGSYEQYF. The DNA of the CDR3 is TGCAGTGCCGTTGAGCGGGACGGCTCCTACGAGCAGTACTTC. V gene TRBV20-1 combines with J gene TRBJ2-7; the match to TRBD2 covers 7 bases. Germline CDR1 is DFQATT and CDR2 is SNEGSKA (reference sequence). V shed 6 bases and J 0 bases; nucleotides not matched to a gene: 8. CDR3 length: 14 amino acids.

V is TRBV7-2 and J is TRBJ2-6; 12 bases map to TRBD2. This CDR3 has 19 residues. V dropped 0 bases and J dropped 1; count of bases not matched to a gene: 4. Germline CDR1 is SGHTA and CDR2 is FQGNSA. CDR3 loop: CASSLALTSGGSGANVLTF. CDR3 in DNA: TGTGCCAGCAGCTTAGCACTGACTAGCGGGGGATCTGGGGCCAACGTCCTGACTTTC.

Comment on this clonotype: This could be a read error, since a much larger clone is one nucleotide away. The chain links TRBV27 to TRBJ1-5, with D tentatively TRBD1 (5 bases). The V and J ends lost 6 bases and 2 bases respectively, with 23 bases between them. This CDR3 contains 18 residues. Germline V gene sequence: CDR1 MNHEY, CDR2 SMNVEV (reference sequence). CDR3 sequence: CASRFAAGRSWGNQPQHF. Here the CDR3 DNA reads TGTGCCAGCAGGTTTGCAGCAGGGCGAAGTTGGGGCAATCAGCCCCAGCATTTT.

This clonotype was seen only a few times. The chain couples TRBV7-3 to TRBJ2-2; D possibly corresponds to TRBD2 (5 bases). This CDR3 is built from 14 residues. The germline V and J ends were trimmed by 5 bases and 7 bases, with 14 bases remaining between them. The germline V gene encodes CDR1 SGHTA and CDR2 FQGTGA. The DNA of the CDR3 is TGTGCCAGCAGCGAACTAGGCGACGGCGGGGAGCTGTTTTTT. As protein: CASSELGDGGELFF.

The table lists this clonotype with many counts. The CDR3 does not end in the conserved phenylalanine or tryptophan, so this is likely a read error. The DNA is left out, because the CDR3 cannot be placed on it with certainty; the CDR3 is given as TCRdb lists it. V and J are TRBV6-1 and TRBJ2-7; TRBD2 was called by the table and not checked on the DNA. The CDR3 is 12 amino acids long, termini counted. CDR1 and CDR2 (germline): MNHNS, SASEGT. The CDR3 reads CASSDIKWEAYL.

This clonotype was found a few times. In nucleotides, the CDR3 is TGTGCCAGCATCCCCGGCAACCAACCTTATGGCTACACCTTC. It codes for CASIPGNQPYGYTF. V is TRBV12-3 or TRBV12-4 and J is TRBJ1-2; D unresolved. Deletions cut 7 bases from V and 5 bases from J, with 17 bases between. The CDR3 has 14 amino acids.